This T cell receptor beta chain was obtained from a study of T cell repertoires in cytomegalovirus infection. Across the study: CMV infection and matching HLA type were both indicated by public TCR beta signatures. Whole-study findings and limits: HLA-C-restricted CMV-specific TCR beta clonotypes prevailed in the ex vivo response.

This clonotype was seen many times. The antigen remains undetermined. TCRdb processed the reads anew with MiXCR; each CDR3 protein has one entry. The sample has 510,000 or so distinct CDR3 sequences, 26% seen once. V was cut by 0 bases and J by 5 bases, with 11 bases left in between. The germline CDR1 and CDR2 sequences are LGHNA and YSLEER. This CDR3 is 15 amino acids long. The source is a human donor in good health (CMV status not recorded). Some clones in this sample may be carry-over from other donors' samples. The V call is TRBV4-3, the J call TRBJ1-5; the D is unclear. Sequences were obtained from PBMCs. Here the CDR3 DNA reads TGCGCCAGCAGCCAAGAAGAGGGAAGGGATCAGCCCCAGCATTTT. Translation gives CASSQEEGRDQPQHF.